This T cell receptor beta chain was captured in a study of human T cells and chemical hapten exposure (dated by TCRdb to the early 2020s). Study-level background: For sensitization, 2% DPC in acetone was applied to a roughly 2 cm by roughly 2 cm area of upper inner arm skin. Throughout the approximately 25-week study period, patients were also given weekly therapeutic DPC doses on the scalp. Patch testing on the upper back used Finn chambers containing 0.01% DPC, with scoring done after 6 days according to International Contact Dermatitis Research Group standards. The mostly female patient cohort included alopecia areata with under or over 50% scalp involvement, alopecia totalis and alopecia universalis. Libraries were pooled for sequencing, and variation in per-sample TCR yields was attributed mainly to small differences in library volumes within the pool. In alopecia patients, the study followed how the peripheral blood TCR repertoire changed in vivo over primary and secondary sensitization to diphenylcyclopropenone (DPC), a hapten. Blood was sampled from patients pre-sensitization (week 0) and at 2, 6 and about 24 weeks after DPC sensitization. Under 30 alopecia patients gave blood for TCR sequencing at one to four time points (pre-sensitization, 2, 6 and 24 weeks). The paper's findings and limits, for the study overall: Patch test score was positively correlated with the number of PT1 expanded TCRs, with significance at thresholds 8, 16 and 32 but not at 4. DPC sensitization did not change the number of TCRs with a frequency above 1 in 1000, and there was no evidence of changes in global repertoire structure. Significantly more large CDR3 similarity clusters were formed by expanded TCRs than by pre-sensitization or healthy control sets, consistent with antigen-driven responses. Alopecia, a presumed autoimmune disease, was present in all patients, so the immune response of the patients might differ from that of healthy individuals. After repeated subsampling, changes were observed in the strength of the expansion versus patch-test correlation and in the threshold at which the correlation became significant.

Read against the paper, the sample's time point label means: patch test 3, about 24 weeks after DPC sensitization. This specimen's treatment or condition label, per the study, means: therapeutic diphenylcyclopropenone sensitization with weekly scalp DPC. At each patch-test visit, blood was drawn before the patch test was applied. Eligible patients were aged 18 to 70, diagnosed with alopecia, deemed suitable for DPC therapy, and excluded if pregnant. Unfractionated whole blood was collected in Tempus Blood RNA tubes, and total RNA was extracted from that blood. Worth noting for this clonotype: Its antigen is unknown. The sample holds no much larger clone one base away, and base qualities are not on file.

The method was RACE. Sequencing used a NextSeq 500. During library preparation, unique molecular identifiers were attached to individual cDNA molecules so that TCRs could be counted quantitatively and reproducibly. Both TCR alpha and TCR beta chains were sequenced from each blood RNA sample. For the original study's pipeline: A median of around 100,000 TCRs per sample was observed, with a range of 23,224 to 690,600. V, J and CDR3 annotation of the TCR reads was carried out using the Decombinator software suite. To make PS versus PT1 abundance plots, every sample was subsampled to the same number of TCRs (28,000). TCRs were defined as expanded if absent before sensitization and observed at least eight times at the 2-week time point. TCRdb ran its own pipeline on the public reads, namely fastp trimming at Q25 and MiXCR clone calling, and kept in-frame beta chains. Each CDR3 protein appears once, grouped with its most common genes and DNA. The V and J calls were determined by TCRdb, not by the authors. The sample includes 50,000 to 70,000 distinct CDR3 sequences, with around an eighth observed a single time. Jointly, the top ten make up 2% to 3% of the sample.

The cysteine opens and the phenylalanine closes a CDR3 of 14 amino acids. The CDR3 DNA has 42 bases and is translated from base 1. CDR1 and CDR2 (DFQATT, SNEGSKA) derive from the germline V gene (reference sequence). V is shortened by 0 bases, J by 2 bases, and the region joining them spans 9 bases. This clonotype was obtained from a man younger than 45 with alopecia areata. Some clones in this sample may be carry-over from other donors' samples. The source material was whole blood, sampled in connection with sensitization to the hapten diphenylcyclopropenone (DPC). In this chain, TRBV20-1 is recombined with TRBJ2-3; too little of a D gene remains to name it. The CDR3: CSARDYYHTDTQYF. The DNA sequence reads TGCAGTGCTAGAGATTATTACCACACAGATACGCAGTATTTT.